This T cell receptor (beta chain) originates from a study of T cells after yellow fever vaccination. The study, taken as a whole, reports: Weaker in magnitude, the secondary response showed a faster peak on day 5 versus 15.

TCRdb itself ran the 5' RACE reads through MiXCR, one entry per CDR3 protein. This repertoire shows about 340,000 distinct CDR3 sequences, roughly 4% found once; its top ten account for about 24%. CDR3 length: 14 amino acids. The germline V gene encodes CDR1 GTSNPN and CDR2 SVGIG (reference sequence). The V and J ends lost 4 bases and 2 bases respectively, with 11 bases between them. Notes on this clonotype: What it recognizes is unknown.

The sequenced sample was PBMCs, obtained 5 days after the yellow fever booster vaccination. This chain joins TRBV30 and TRBJ2-2; D is undetermined. This TCR was recovered from a man aged 18 to 30 who received the YFV17D yellow fever vaccine. In DNA, the CDR3 is TGTGCCTGGAATTATAGGATAAACACCGGGGAGCTGTTTTTT. Encoded protein: CAWNYRINTGELFF.